A selection of T cell receptor beta chains follows, all from one sample in a study of glioma-infiltrating T cells. TCRdb processed the multiplex PCR reads anew with MiXCR; each CDR3 protein has one entry. The sample has about 89,000 distinct CDR3 sequences; about 25% are singletons. Sequencing was done on a sample of glioma tissue, nonneoplastic brain tissue, or PBMCs (not recorded which). The receptors here all came from a human donor with low-grade glioma or glioblastoma, undergoing nonglioma brain surgery, or in good health (not recorded which). CDR3s include the opening cysteine and the closing phenylalanine or tryptophan. The D gene is left open where the match is weak. Rows may omit the clone size; those that give it use once, few, many or a size class.

size	V	D	J	CDR3	DNA
many	TRBV12-3/TRBV12-4	-	TRBJ2-1	CASSLMAGTHEQFF	TGTGCCAGCAGTTTGATGGCAGGGACCCATGAGCAGTTCTTC
many	TRBV6-1	-	TRBJ1-1	CASSELGRTEAFF	TGTGCCAGCAGTGAATTGGGGAGGACTGAAGCTTTCTTT
many	TRBV18	-	TRBJ1-3	CASSPGAYSSSGNTIYF	TGTGCCAGCTCACCGGGAGCCTATTCCAGCTCTGGAAACACCATATATTTT
-	TRBV12-3/TRBV12-4	TRBD1	TRBJ1-3	CASRRNGQGGNTIYF	TGTGCCAGCAGACGAAATGGACAGGGTGGAAACACCATATATTTT
many	TRBV20-1	-	TRBJ2-1	CSAGDLGGYNEQFF	TGCAGTGCTGGGGACTTAGGAGGGTACAATGAGCAGTTCTTC
many	TRBV6-1	-	TRBJ2-7	CASSLVGEEYEQYF	TGTGCCAGCAGTTTGGTAGGGGAGGAATACGAGCAGTACTTC
many	TRBV6-1	-	TRBJ2-1	CASRDRPNLDYNEQFF	TGTGCCAGCAGGGACAGACCGAATTTGGATTACAATGAGCAGTTCTTC
many	TRBV6-1	TRBD1	TRBJ1-6	CASSWGQGNSPLHF	TGTGCCAGCAGTTGGGGACAGGGGAATTCACCCCTCCACTTT
-	TRBV5-1	TRBD2	TRBJ2-7	CASSLEVTSGYEQYF	TGCGCCAGCAGCTTGGAAGTGACTAGCGGCTACGAGCAGTACTTC
-	TRBV7-9	-	TRBJ2-7	CASSGTGTDYEQYF	TGTGCCAGCAGCGGAACCGGGACGGACTACGAGCAGTACTTC
few	TRBV11-2	TRBD1	TRBJ2-7	CASSLAPDRGDEQYF	TGTGCCAGCAGCTTAGCCCCGGACAGGGGGGACGAGCAGTACTTC
-	TRBV10-3	TRBD1	TRBJ1-2	CAISDSGQGNYGYTF	TGTGCCATCAGTGACTCCGGACAGGGGAACTATGGCTACACCTTC
many	TRBV6-1	TRBD1	TRBJ1-2	CASSRDRASGYTF	TGTGCCAGCAGTCGGGACAGGGCGAGCGGCTACACCTTC
many	TRBV15	-	TRBJ1-1	CATQRDWSTEAFF	TGTGCCACCCAACGGGATTGGTCTACTGAAGCTTTCTTT
many	TRBV20-1	-	TRBJ2-7	CSASLAYEQYF	TGCAGTGCTAGTTTGGCCTACGAGCAGTACTTC
few	TRBV2	-	TRBJ2-5	CASSEQGAQGETQYF	TGTGCCAGCAGTGAGCAGGGAGCCCAAGGAGAGACCCAGTACTTC